This T cell receptor beta chain is from a study of identical twins. Germline CDR1 KGHSH, CDR2 LQKENI. V lost 2 bases to trimming and J lost 2 bases, with 11 bases between them. There are 15 residues in the CDR3. Findings of the study overall: Excess twin sharing in beta out-of-frame sequences was weaker. Cross-sectional statistical analysis was relied on for the conclusions, without the same donors being followed. Models predicted too little out-of-frame TCR alpha sharing in monozygotic twins.

The cDNA had a unique molecular identifier and a template-switch universal primer site. Using its own MiXCR run on the 5' RACE reads, TCRdb lists one record per CDR3 protein. The sample has 1.5 million to 2 million distinct CDR3 sequences, more than 30% seen once. This clonotype was observed many times. Its antigen remains unidentified. The V gene is TRBV18, the J gene TRBJ2-3; D may be TRBD2 (5 bases). The clonotype comes from a newborn girl in good health. The sample taken for sequencing was cord blood. The CDR3, as DNA: TGTGCCAGCTCACCAAGCGGCGGCTTCACAGATACGCAGTATTTT. Translation: CASSPSGGFTDTQYF.